The entry below gives a single T cell receptor beta chain sequence along with its context. The antigen remains undetermined. This entry belongs to a study of identical twins. Study results and caveats: Abundant beta clonotypes from cord blood had fewer insertions, unlike memory repertoires, which showed none. Twins showed weaker excess sharing in their beta out-of-frame sequences. Modelling approaches yielded underestimates of out-of-frame TCR alpha sharing between monozygotic twins.

MiXCR, run by TCRdb on the 5' RACE reads, gives a single entry per CDR3 protein. The sample lists approximately 530,000 distinct CDR3 sequences; around 20% were seen once. Trimming cost V 10 bases and J 2 bases, with 12 bases left between them. This CDR3 is 12 amino acids long. Per germline, CDR1 ENHRY and CDR2 SYGVKD. These data were also filed under a second study, of yellow fever vaccine responses in identical twins.

This sequence was found in a woman aged 18-30 years in good health. Sequenced material: CD4+ T cells sorted from blood. V is TRBV10-3 and J is TRBJ2-7; perhaps TRBD2 as D (5 bases). CDR3 bases: TGTGCCACTTCGGGAATAACCTACGAGCAGTACTTC. It specifies CATSGITYEQYF.